The 23 T cell receptor beta chains reported below all come from one sample, sequenced in a study of Ad26.COV2.S vaccination and SARS-CoV-2 variants. Treatment described: 19 received Ad26.COV2.S at low or high dose, single or two shots; several received placebo; per-sample allocation not given. Day 63 after the first vaccine or placebo injection was the time point for sampling. Using immunoSEQ multiplex PCR, the repertoire was profiled, and TCRdb retains in-frame clones only, with some absent. The sample gives hundreds of thousands of clones, 80% to 90% of which show up once; approximately 2.5% is in the top ten. The sequencing used peripheral blood, collected in a trial of Ad26.COV2.S vaccine versus placebo. These receptors were collected from a person between 18 and 65 years old who received the Ad26.COV2.S COVID-19 vaccine or a placebo.

The chain links TRBV5-5 to TRBJ1-5; D gene ambiguous. The CDR3 runs 14 residues. CDR1 and CDR2 from the germline V gene are SGHKS and YYEKEE (reference sequence). Between the trimmed V and J ends, which lost 0 bases and 2 bases, there was a span of 6 bases. Here the CDR3 DNA reads TGTGCCAGCAGCTTGGGGAGGCGCAATCAGCCCCAGCATTTT. It specifies CASSLGRRNQPQHF.

The V call is TRBV20-1, the J call TRBJ2-3; D not resolved. Looked up from germline, CDR1 is DFQATT and CDR2 is SNEGSKA (reference sequence). The CDR3 covers 11 residues. V lost 6 bases to trimming and J lost 11 bases, with 15 bases between them. CDR3 DNA sequence: TGCAGTGCCCTCCGGACCTTCGGGCAGTATTTT. Translating gives CSALRTFGQYF.

The gene calls are TRBV28 and TRBJ2-7; no firm D call. CDR3 size: 14 residues. Germline V gives CDR1 MDHEN, CDR2 SYDVKM. The V end lost 6 bases, the J end lost 9 bases, and 21 bases lay between the germline ends. The CDR3 sequence is CASRSRHLGSRQYV. CDR3 nucleotide sequence: TGTGCCAGCAGATCTCGCCATCTCGGTTCGAGGCAGTACGTC.

This clone was counted once. The chain joins TRBV7-9 to TRBJ1-4; 8 bases agree with TRBD1. CDR1 and CDR2 (germline): SEHNR, FQNEAQ (reference sequence). After removal of 5 bases from V and 8 bases from J, the junction contained 16 bases not matched to a gene. The CDR3 extends over 17 amino acids. CDR3 sequence reads: CASSLGQGRGGVEKLFF. CDR3 sequence (DNA): TGTGCCAGCAGCCTTGGACAGGGAAGGGGAGGTGTCGAAAAACTGTTTTTT.

This clone was seen only a few times. In DNA form, the CDR3 reads TGTGCCAGCGATCGCGGGAGTACCAATGAGCAGTTCTTC. Amino acids: CASDRGSTNEQFF. This rearrangement joins TRBV6-5 to TRBJ2-1; 7 bases fit TRBD2. Germline trimming cut 8 bases from V and 6 bases from J; bases unmatched to any gene: 7. The CDR3 loop spans 13 amino acids. Germline-derived CDR1 and CDR2 are MNHEY and SVGAGI.

The CDR3: CASSDREERQYV. CDR3 bases: TGTGCCAGCAGTGACAGGGAGGAAAGGCAGTACGTC. The chain combines TRBV6-4 with TRBJ2-7, with D maybe TRBD2 (6 bases). Trimming took off 2 bases at V and 9 bases at J, with 11 bases between the two ends. This CDR3 contains 12 residues. The germline CDR1 and CDR2 sequences are MRHNA and SNTAGT.

V usage is TRBV9 and J usage is TRBJ2-5; TRBD2 aligns across 11 bases. Germline-derived CDR1 and CDR2 are SGDLS and YYNGEE. The CDR3 consists of 17 residues. V was clipped by 4 bases and J by 0 bases; unmatched bases: 8. The CDR3 nucleotides read TGTGCCAGCAGCCCACTAGCGGGAGCCATGTACCAAGAGACCCAGTACTTC. Protein product: CASSPLAGAMYQETQYF.

The V call is TRBV6-5, the J call TRBJ1-1; D remains ambiguous. Germline CDR1 is MNHEY and CDR2 is SVGAGI. V lost 2 bases and J lost 11, with 9 bases in between. The CDR3 has 11 amino acids. The CDR3, as DNA: TGTGCCAGCAGTTACGGGGTTGGGGCTTTCTTT. It translates to CASSYGVGAFF.

The J gene is TRBJ1-5, the V gene TRBV7-9; D unclear. The CDR3 contains 12 residues. Germline V gene lookup returns CDR1 SEHNR and CDR2 FQNEAQ (reference sequence). Trimming took 3 bases from V and 9 from J, leaving 9 bases between them. The CDR3 sequence: CASSLSVGPQHF. The DNA of the CDR3 is TGTGCCAGCAGCTTGTCCGTGGGGCCCCAGCATTTT.

V gene TRBV5-6 combines with J gene TRBJ1-2, with TRBD1 identical over 7 bases. The CDR3 has 14 amino acids. The trim removed 4 bases at V and 7 bases at J, leaving 10 bases unmatched. Looked up from germline, CDR1 is SGHDT and CDR2 is YYEEEE. Here the CDR3 reads CASSRPTGWGGYTF. CDR3 DNA sequence: TGTGCCAGCAGCCGACCGACAGGGTGGGGTGGCTACACCTTC.

This rearrangement joins TRBV7-6 to TRBJ2-5; possibly TRBD1 for D (6 bases). This CDR3 is 16 amino acids long. Germline V gives CDR1 SGHVS, CDR2 FNYEAQ. V lost 1 base, J lost 5 bases, and 17 bases lay in between. The CDR3 loop is CASSLGYPTGRETQYF. CDR3 in DNA: TGTGCCAGCAGCTTAGGGTACCCGACAGGCCGGGAGACCCAGTACTTC.

V and J are TRBV5-6 and TRBJ2-5; tentative D call: TRBD2 (5 bases). V gave up 2 bases and J gave up 5 bases, with 10 bases separating them. CDR1 SGHDT and CDR2 YYEEEE come from the germline V gene. This CDR3 is built from 13 residues. CDR3 nucleotides: TGTGCCAGCAGCTTCGAGGGTCTCGAGACCCAGTACTTC. It yields the protein CASSFEGLETQYF.

This clone came up many times. This sequence joins TRBV7-2 and TRBJ1-6; D ambiguous. This CDR3 contains 13 residues. The germline V gene has CDR1 SGHTA and CDR2 FQGNSA. V was shortened by 2 bases and J by 7 bases, with 6 bases between the two germline ends. The CDR3 DNA follows: TGTGCCAGCAGCTTACTCCTAAATTCACCCCTCCACTTT. It translates to CASSLLLNSPLHF. Full variable domain (missing parts from reference TRBV7-2 and TRBJ1-6): GAGVSQSPSNKVTEKGKDVELRCDPISGHTALYWYRQSLGQGLEFLIYFQGNSAPDKSGLPSDRFSAERTGGSVSTLTIQRTQQEDSAVYLCASSLLLNSPLHFGNGTRLTVT.

This clone was counted once. The chain is built from TRBV5-5 and TRBJ2-7, with D possibly matching TRBD2 (5 bases). CDR1 and CDR2 from the germline V gene are SGHKS and YYEKEE (reference sequence). The V end was cut by 4 bases, the J end by 2 bases, with 16 bases between. The CDR3 has 15 residues. CDR3 region: CASSPLRVPPYEQYF. CDR3 bases: TGTGCCAGCAGCCCCCTGAGGGTACCCCCCTACGAGCAGTACTTC.

V and J are TRBV6-6 and TRBJ2-1; a weak D match, TRBD2 (6 bases). The CDR3 sequence is 16 residues long. Trimming shortened V by 6 bases and J by 5 bases, and 20 bases separated the two germline ends. Germline V gives CDR1 MNHNY, CDR2 SVGAGI (reference sequence). The chain's CDR3 is CASRRQVNLAHNEQFF. The DNA for the CDR3 is TGTGCCAGCAGGCGTCAAGTCAATCTAGCGCACAATGAGCAGTTCTTC.

The chain carries TRBV6-1 and TRBJ2-7, with D possibly being TRBD1 or TRBD2 (8 bases each). V lost 3 bases and J lost 2, with 17 bases in between. This CDR3 is 16 amino acids long. Germline V CDR1 and CDR2: MNHNS, SASEGT. In DNA, the CDR3 is TGTGCCAGCAGTGATAGCGGGACAGGCCATCCCTACGAGCAGTACGTC. It encodes CASSDSGTGHPYEQYV.

The J gene is TRBJ2-2, the V gene TRBV28, with no clear D. CDR1 MDHEN and CDR2 SYDVKM come from the germline V gene. The CDR3 extends over 16 amino acids. V lost 3 bases and J lost 3, with 14 bases in between. The CDR3 loop reads CASSLPQIRYTGELFF. DNA of the CDR3: TGTGCCAGCAGTTTGCCCCAGATACGTTACACCGGGGAGCTGTTTTTT.

As to this clone: Distinct nucleotide sequences in the sample also encode this CDR3. V gene TRBV27 combines with J gene TRBJ1-5; 7 bases line up with TRBD1. This CDR3 comprises 13 residues. CDR1 is MNHEY, CDR2 SMNVEV, per germline (reference sequence). The V gene end was trimmed by 6 bases and the J gene end by 5 bases; junction bases not matched to a gene: 4. The DNA for the CDR3 is TGTGCCAGCAGCTTAACAGGGGATCAGCCCCAGCATTTT. Its translation: CASSLTGDQPQHF.

This sequence joins TRBV19 and TRBJ1-1, with D possibly matching TRBD1 (6 bases). V lost 9 bases to trimming and J lost 1 base, with 24 bases between them. This CDR3 is built from 17 residues. CDR1 and CDR2 from the germline V gene are LNHDA and SQIVND (reference sequence). The CDR3 region is CASDPTGTRDENTEAFF. CDR3 nucleotides: TGTGCCAGCGACCCTACAGGGACGAGGGACGAGAACACTGAAGCTTTCTTT.

V and J are TRBV3-1 (or the pseudogene TRBV3-2) and TRBJ2-7; D is perhaps TRBD1 (5 bases). The CDR3 covers 12 residues. The germline gives CDR1 LGHDT, CDR2 YNNKEL (reference sequence). Trimming removed 2 bases from V and 7 bases from J, with 9 bases in between. The CDR3 DNA reads as TGTGCCAGCAGCCAACAGGGTAGAGAGCAGTACGTC. Amino acids: CASSQQGREQYV.

The V call is TRBV6-2 or TRBV6-3, the J call TRBJ2-4, with 13 bases aligning to TRBD2. The CDR3 runs to 16 residues. With 4 bases clipped from V and 8 bases from J, the junction kept 8 bases outside the gene matches. The germline V gene has CDR1 MNHEY and CDR2 SVGEGT. DNA of the CDR3: TGTGCCAGCAGTTCGCGGACTAGCGGGAGTTATGACATTCAGTACTTC. It yields the protein CASSSRTSGSYDIQYF.

The CDR3 reads CASSQGAGTALYEQYF. The CDR3 DNA reads as TGCGCCAGCAGCCAAGGAGCCGGGACAGCACTCTACGAGCAGTACTTC. This chain uses TRBV4-3 with TRBJ2-7, with 7 bases aligning to TRBD1. From germline, CDR1 is LGHNA and CDR2 YSLEER. V shed 1 base, J shed 3 bases, and the junction held 9 bases outside the gene matches. CDR3 length: 16 residues.

This CDR3 reads CSASPYYGYTF. CDR3 DNA: TGCAGTGCTTCTCCATACTATGGCTACACCTTC. The chain joins TRBV20-1 to TRBJ1-2, with no clear D. Between the trimmed V and J ends, which lost 5 bases and 3 bases, there was a span of 7 bases. There are 11 residues in the CDR3. Germline V gene data show CDR1 as DFQATT and CDR2 as SNEGSKA (reference sequence).